These 2 T cell receptor beta chains share one sample of origin, sequenced in a study of early T cells in non-severe SARS-CoV-2 infection. Via MiXCR, TCRdb re-called the 5' RACE reads, giving one row per CDR3 protein. Of more than 75,000 distinct CDR3 sequences in the sample, about 13% were seen once. Material for sequencing was whole blood. These receptors were collected from an adult who was a healthcare worker with PCR-confirmed SARS-CoV-2 infection or an uninfected control (not recorded which).

This clonotype was seen more than once but under ten times. The chain recombines TRBV24-1 with TRBJ1-5, with TRBD1 identical over 7 bases. Per the germline V gene, CDR1 is KGHDR and CDR2 is SFDVKD. The CDR3 sequence is 16 residues long. Trimming took 6 bases from V and 0 from J; bases not matched to a gene: 7. The CDR3 region is CATSSGQGDSNQPQHF. The CDR3 nucleotides read TGTGCCACCAGTTCGGGGCAGGGGGATAGCAATCAGCCCCAGCATTTT.

A note on this clonotype: A much larger clone sits a single nucleotide away, making a read error possible. The chain carries TRBV7-6 and TRBJ2-2; 8 positions agree with TRBD1. Per germline, CDR1 SGHVS and CDR2 FNYEAQ. The CDR3 sequence is 15 residues long. The CDR3 here is CASSTGQGRTGELYF. The CDR3 DNA reads TGTGCCAGCAGTACCGGACAGGGAAGGACCGGGGAGCTGTATTTT.